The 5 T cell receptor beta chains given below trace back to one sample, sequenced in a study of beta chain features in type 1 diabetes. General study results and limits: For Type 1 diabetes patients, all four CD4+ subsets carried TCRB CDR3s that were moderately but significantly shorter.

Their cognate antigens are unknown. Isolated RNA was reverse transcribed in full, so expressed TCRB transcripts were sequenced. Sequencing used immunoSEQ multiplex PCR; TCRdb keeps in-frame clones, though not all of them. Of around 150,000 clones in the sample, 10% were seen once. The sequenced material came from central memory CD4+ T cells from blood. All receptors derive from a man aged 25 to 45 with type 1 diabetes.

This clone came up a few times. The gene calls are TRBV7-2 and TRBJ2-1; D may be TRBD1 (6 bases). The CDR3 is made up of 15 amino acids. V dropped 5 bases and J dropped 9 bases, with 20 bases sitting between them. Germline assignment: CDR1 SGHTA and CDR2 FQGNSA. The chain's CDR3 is CASSPQGGVQGEQFF. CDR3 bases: TGTGCCAGCAGCCCCCAGGGCGGCGTACAGGGTGAGCAGTTCTTC. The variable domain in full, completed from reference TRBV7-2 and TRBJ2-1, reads GAGVSQSPSNKVTEKGKDVELRCDPISGHTALYWYRQSLGQGLEFLIYFQGNSAPDKSGLPSDRFSAERTGGSVSTLTIQRTQQEDSAVYLCASSPQGGVQGEQFFGPGTRLTVL.

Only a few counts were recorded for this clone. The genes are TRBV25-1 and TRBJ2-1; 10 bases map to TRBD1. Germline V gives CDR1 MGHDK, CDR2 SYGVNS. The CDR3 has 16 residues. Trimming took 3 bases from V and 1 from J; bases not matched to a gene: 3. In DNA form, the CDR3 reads TGTGCCAGCAGTGATCGGACAGGGGGGTCCTACAATGAGCAGTTCTTC. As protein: CASSDRTGGSYNEQFF.

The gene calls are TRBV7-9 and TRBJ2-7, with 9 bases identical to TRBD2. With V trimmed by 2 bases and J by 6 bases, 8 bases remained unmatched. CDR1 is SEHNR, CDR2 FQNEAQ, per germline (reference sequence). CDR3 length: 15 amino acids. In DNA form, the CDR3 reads TGTGCCAGCAGCTTACCGTCGCTAGCGGGATTCGAGCAGTACTTC. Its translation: CASSLPSLAGFEQYF.

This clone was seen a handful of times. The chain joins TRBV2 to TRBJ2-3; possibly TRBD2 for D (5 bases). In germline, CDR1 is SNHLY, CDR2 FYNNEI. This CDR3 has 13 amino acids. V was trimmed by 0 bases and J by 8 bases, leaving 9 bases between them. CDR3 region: CASSEARTLTQYF. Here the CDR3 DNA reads TGTGCCAGCAGTGAAGCCCGGACTCTTACGCAGTATTTT.

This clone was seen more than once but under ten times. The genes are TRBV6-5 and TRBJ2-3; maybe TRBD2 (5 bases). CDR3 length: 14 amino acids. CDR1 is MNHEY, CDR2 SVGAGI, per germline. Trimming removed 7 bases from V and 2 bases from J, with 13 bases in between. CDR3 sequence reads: CASTDAGTTDTQYF. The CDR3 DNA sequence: TGTGCCAGCACAGACGCGGGTACCACAGATACGCAGTATTTT.